Listed below are T cell receptor beta chains from one sample, sequenced in a study of CD8 T cells in Susac syndrome. TCRdb reanalysed the immunoSEQ multiplex PCR reads using MiXCR and keeps one entry per CDR3 protein. The repertoire holds about 210,000 distinct CDR3 sequences, 95% seen once, with 0.095% in the top ten. What was sequenced was CD4+ T cells from PBMCs. The receptor set was obtained from a human donor with multiple sclerosis. The CDR3 runs from the conserved cysteine through the conserved F or W. D genes are given only for firm matches. Size is omitted from some rows. Given values are once, few, many or a class for expanded clones.

v_gene	d_gene	j_gene	abundance	CDR3aa	CDR3nt
TRBV29-1	TRBD1	TRBJ2-3	-	CSVEISGQGTDTQYF	TGCAGCGTTGAAATTTCTGGACAGGGGACAGATACGCAGTATTTT
TRBV5-6	-	TRBJ1-5	-	CASSLEHGPQHF	TGTGCCAGCAGCTTGGAGCATGGGCCCCAGCATTTT
TRBV15	TRBD1	TRBJ1-4	once	CATSRDSRQGEEKLFF	TGTGCCACCAGCAGAGATTCTCGACAGGGAGAGGAAAAACTGTTTTTT
TRBV5-4	-	TRBJ1-1	-	CASSLAHQNMNTEAFF	TGTGCCAGCAGCTTGGCACATCAGAACATGAACACTGAAGCTTTCTTT
TRBV3-1	TRBD1	TRBJ1-1	-	CASSRTGGGVNTEAFF	TGTGCCAGCAGCCGGACAGGGGGAGGTGTGAACACTGAAGCTTTCTTT
TRBV5-1	-	TRBJ2-5	-	CASSLPQETQYF	TGTGCCAGCAGTTTACCTCAAGAGACCCAGTACTTC
TRBV4-1	TRBD2	TRBJ2-7	-	CASSQGPTSGYEQYF	TGCGCCAGCAGCCAAGGTCCGACTAGCGGGTACGAGCAGTACTTC
TRBV30	-	TRBJ2-1	-	CACAAGRTEQFF	TGTGCCTGTGCGGCTGGCCGGACAGAGCAGTTCTTC
TRBV11-2	TRBD1	TRBJ2-1	-	CASSSRGYRSYNEQFF	TGTGCCAGCAGCTCCAGGGGGTATCGATCCTACAATGAGCAGTTCTTC
TRBV5-6	-	TRBJ2-1	-	CASSLGWRNEQFF	TGTGCCAGCAGCTTGGGTTGGAGGAATGAGCAGTTCTTC
TRBV29-1	TRBD1	TRBJ1-2	-	CSVEAGQGGYGYTF	TGCAGCGTTGAAGCGGGACAGGGGGGCTATGGCTACACCTTC
TRBV29-1	TRBD2	TRBJ2-3	-	CSVVLAGVRTQYF	TGCAGCGTTGTTCTAGCGGGAGTTCGTACGCAGTATTTT
TRBV29-1	-	TRBJ2-7	once	CSVLQVYEQYF	TGCAGCGTTCTACAGGTTTACGAGCAGTACTTC
TRBV20-1	-	TRBJ2-7	-	CSASSEGVYNEQYF	TGCAGTGCTAGTTCTGAGGGAGTGTACAACGAGCAGTACTTC
TRBV9	TRBD1	TRBJ2-1	-	CASSGGTGSYNEQFF	TGTGCCAGCAGCGGCGGGACAGGGTCCTACAATGAGCAGTTCTTC
TRBV12-3/TRBV12-4	TRBD1	TRBJ1-2	-	CASRRQGTYGYTF	TGTGCCAGCAGACGACAGGGCACCTATGGCTACACCTTC
TRBV6-2/TRBV6-3	TRBD1	TRBJ1-1	-	CASSTPGQGRVGAFF	TGTGCCAGCAGTACACCGGGACAGGGTAGGGTTGGAGCTTTCTTT
TRBV20-1	TRBD1	TRBJ2-2	-	CSANTGTGFGTGELFF	TGCAGTGCAAACACCGGGACAGGGTTTGGCACCGGGGAGCTGTTTTTT
TRBV29-1	-	TRBJ2-7	once	CSVALGSYEQYF	TGCAGCGTGGCTCTTGGGTCCTACGAGCAGTACTTC
TRBV6-1	-	TRBJ2-5	-	CASSEIWTQYF	TGTGCCAGCAGTGAAATTTGGACCCAGTACTTC
TRBV11-2	-	TRBJ2-7	once	CASSLDPSARKQYF	TGTGCCAGCAGCTTAGATCCCAGTGCTAGGAAGCAGTACTTC
TRBV4-1	-	TRBJ2-3	-	CASSLGQLTDTQYF	TGCGCCAGCAGCCTTGGACAGCTCACAGATACGCAGTATTTT
TRBV15	TRBD1	TRBJ2-2	-	CATSGGHTGELFF	TGTGCCACCTCAGGGGGCCACACCGGGGAGCTGTTTTTT
TRBV5-6	-	TRBJ2-7	-	CASSLGQIPHGEYF	TGTGCCAGCAGCTTGGGACAGATACCCCACGGGGAGTACTTC
TRBV14	TRBD2	TRBJ2-7	-	CASSNPRTSGSSYEQYF	TGTGCCAGCAGCAATCCGAGGACTAGCGGGAGCTCCTACGAGCAGTACTTC
TRBV7-9	TRBD1	TRBJ2-7	once	CASSLVTPGQGYEQYF	TGTGCCAGCAGCTTAGTAACTCCGGGACAGGGCTACGAGCAGTACTTC
TRBV3-1	TRBD2	TRBJ2-1	-	CASSQETSGVLVDEQFF	TGTGCCAGCAGCCAAGAGACTAGCGGGGTGCTGGTGGATGAGCAGTTCTTC
TRBV12-3/TRBV12-4	-	TRBJ2-7	-	CASSSTGTSINYEQYF	TGTGCCAGCAGTTCAACCGGGACTTCGATCAACTACGAGCAGTACTTC
TRBV29-1	-	TRBJ1-1	-	CSVLDLTEAFF	TGCAGCGTTCTGGATTTGACTGAAGCTTTCTTT
TRBV30	-	TRBJ1-5	-	CAWSSPSRGSQPQHF	TGTGCCTGGAGTTCGCCCTCCCGGGGCAGCCAGCCCCAGCATTTT
TRBV18	-	TRBJ2-5	few	CASSPTLQETQYF	TGTGCCAGCTCACCGACGCTTCAAGAGACCCAGTACTTC
TRBV2	TRBD1	TRBJ1-2	-	CASTRDRGGYGYTF	TGTGCCAGCACCCGGGACAGGGGAGGCTATGGCTACACCTTC
TRBV20-1	-	TRBJ2-2	-	CSARLDRTNTGELFF	TGCAGTGCTAGACTGGACCGAACGAACACCGGGGAGCTGTTTTTT
TRBV3-1	-	TRBJ2-1	-	CASSQAPARVNEQFF	TGTGCCAGCAGCCAAGCACCCGCAAGGGTCAATGAGCAGTTCTTC
TRBV2	TRBD2	TRBJ2-7	-	CASRGLAQTYEQYF	TGTGCCAGCAGGGGACTAGCCCAAACCTACGAGCAGTACTTC
TRBV15	-	TRBJ1-2	-	CATSRGASNYGYTF	TGTGCCACCAGCAGAGGGGCCAGTAACTATGGCTACACCTTC
TRBV20-1	-	TRBJ1-2	-	CSFGGGTDLYGYTF	TGCAGTTTTGGCGGAGGCACGGACTTATATGGCTACACCTTC
TRBV3-1	-	TRBJ2-5	-	CASSRVKETQYF	TGTGCCAGCAGCCGGGTAAAAGAGACCCAGTACTTC
TRBV5-1	TRBD1	TRBJ1-2	-	CASSSDRGIIYGYTF	TGCGCCAGCAGCTCAGACAGGGGGATTATCTATGGCTACACCTTC
TRBV29-1	-	TRBJ1-1	-	CSVVPLTGTEAFF	TGCAGCGTTGTACCCTTGACGGGCACTGAAGCTTTCTTT